This paragraph reports one T cell receptor (beta chain). What it binds is not known. This specimen belongs to a study of tumor and adjacent non-tumor tissue in lung cancer. Three rounds of nested PCR, following a modified ARM-PCR protocol, produced the TCRbeta library. In TCRdb, the multiplex PCR reads were re-called with MiXCR into one record per CDR3 protein. Here the sample spans around 50,000 distinct CDR3 sequences, less than 70% being singletons. Study observations and caveats: TCR diversity was significantly greater in tumor than normal lung tissue. Patients with more diverse tumor TCRs had worse survival.

RNA was extracted from bulk tissue without any cell sorting. This non-tumor lung sample came from over 3 cm beyond the tumor edge. Germline-derived CDR1 and CDR2 are KGHDR and SFDVKD. Trimming left V 10 bases short and J 2 bases short, with 13 bases between. The CDR3 loop spans 13 amino acids. The origin of this receptor is a woman aged 70-85 years with non-small cell lung cancer. The sequencing input was distant non-tumor lung tissue. This rearrangement joins TRBV24-1 to TRBJ1-1; D might be TRBD1 (6 bases). CDR3 sequence reads: CATQQGFNTEAFF. The CDR3 DNA reads as TGTGCCACACAACAGGGCTTCAACACTGAAGCTTTCTTT.